This T cell receptor beta chain was sequenced in a study of T cells in localized non-small cell lung cancer. Study-wide points: Density of T cells in blood, when higher, went with longer overall survival. There was higher T cell clonality in uninvolved adjacent lung than in tumor, and it was highest there. Since sequencing was restricted to only one region of the tumor, intratumor heterogeneity remains a possibility. Paired adjacent lung recovered a median about 61 of the top 100 tumor clones.

The protocol was immunoSEQ multiplex PCR, while the TCRdb copy is restricted to in-frame clones and leaves out a portion. The data show 75,000 to 90,000 clones, 84% seen once. Worth noting for this clone: Its antigen is unidentified.

The source material was peripheral blood, sampled before any cancer treatment. The sequence was collected from a man aged 35-75 years with stage I lung adenocarcinoma.

DNA of the CDR3: TGTGCCAGCTCCTCCCGAGCCGCTTATCTTTCTGGGGCCAACGTCCTGACTTTC. Protein sequence: CASSSRAAYLSGANVLTF. V gene TRBV18 combines with J gene TRBJ2-6; D is uncertain. Germline CDR1 KGHSH, CDR2 LQKENI. The CDR3 has 18 amino acids. V was shortened by 6 bases and J by 1 base, with 19 bases between the two germline ends.